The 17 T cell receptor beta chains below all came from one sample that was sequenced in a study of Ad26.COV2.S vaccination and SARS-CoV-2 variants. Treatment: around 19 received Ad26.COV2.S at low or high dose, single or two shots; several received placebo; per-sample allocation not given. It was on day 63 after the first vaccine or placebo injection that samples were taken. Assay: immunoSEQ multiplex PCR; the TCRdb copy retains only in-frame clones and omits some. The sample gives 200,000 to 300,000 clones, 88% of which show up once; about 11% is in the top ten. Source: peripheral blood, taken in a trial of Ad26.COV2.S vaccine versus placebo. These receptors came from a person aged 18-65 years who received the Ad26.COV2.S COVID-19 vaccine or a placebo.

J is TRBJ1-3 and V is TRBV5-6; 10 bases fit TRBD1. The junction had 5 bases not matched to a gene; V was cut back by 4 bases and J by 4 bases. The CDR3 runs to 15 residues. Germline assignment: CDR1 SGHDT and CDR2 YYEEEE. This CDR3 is CASSPDRGPGNTIYF. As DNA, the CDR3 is TGTGCCAGCAGCCCAGACAGGGGGCCAGGAAACACCATATATTTT.

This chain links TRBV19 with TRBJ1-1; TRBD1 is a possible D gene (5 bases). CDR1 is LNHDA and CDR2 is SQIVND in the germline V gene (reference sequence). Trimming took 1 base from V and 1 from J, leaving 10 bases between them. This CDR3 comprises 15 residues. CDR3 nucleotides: TGTGCCAGTAGTATAGGGGGCGCGGGGAACACTGAAGCTTTCTTT. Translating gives CASSIGGAGNTEAFF.

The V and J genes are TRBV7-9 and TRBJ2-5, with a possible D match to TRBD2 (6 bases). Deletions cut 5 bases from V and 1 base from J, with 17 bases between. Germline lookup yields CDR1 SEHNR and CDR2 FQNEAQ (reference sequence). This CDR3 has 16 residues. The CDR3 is CASSPFSPGAQETQYF. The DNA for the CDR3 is TGTGCCAGCAGCCCGTTCTCGCCGGGAGCCCAAGAGACCCAGTACTTC. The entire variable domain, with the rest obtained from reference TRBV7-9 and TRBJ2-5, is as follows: DTGVSQNPRHKITKRGQNVTFRCDPISEHNRLYWYRQTLGQGPEFLTYFQNEAQLEKSRLLSDRFSAERPKGSFSTLEIQRTEQGDSAMYLCASSPFSPGAQETQYFGPGTRLLVL.

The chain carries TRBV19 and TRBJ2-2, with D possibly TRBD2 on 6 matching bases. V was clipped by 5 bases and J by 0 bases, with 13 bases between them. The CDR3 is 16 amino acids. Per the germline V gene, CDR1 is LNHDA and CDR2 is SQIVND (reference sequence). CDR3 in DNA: TGTGCCAGTAGTCCCCGGGACTTTCCGAACACCGGGGAGCTGTTTTTT. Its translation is CASSPRDFPNTGELFF.

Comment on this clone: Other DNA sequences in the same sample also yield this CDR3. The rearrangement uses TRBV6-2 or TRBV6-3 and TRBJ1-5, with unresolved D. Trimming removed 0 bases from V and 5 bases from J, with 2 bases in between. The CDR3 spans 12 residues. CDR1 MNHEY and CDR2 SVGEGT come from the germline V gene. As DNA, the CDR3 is TGTGCCAGCAGTTACTCCTATCAGCCCCAGCATTTT. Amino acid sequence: CASSYSYQPQHF.

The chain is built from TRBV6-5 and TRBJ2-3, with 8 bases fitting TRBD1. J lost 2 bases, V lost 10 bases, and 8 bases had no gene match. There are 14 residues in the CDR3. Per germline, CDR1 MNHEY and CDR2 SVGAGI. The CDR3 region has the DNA TGTGCCACTCAGACAGGGGTCCTCACAGATACGCAGTATTTT. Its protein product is CATQTGVLTDTQYF.

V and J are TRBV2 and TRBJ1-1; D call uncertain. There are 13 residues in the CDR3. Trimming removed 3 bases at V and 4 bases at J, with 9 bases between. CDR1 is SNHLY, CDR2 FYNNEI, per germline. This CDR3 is CASSDWVGTEAFF. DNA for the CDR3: TGTGCCAGCAGTGACTGGGTGGGCACTGAAGCTTTCTTT.

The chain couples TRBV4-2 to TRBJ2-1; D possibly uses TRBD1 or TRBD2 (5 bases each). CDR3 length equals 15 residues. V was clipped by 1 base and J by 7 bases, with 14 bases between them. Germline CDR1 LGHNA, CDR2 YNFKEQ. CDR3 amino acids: CASSQVPWDGNEQFF. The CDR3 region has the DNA TGTGCCAGCAGCCAAGTCCCGTGGGACGGGAATGAGCAGTTCTTC.

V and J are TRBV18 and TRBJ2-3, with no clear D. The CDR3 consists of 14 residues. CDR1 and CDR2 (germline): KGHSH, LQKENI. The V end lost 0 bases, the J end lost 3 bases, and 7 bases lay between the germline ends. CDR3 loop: CASSPPGPTDTQYF. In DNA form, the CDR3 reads TGTGCCAGCTCACCACCTGGACCGACAGATACGCAGTATTTT.

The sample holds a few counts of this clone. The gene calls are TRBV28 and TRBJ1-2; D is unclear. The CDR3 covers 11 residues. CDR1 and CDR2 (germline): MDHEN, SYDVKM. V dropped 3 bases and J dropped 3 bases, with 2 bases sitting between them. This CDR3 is CASSFDYGYTF. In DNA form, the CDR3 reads TGTGCCAGCAGTTTCGACTATGGCTACACCTTC.

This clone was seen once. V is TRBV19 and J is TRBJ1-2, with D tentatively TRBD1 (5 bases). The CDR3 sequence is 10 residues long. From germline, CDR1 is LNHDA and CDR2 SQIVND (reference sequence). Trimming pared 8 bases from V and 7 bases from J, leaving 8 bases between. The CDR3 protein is CASAGGGYTF. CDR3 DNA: TGTGCCAGTGCTGGGGGTGGCTACACCTTC.

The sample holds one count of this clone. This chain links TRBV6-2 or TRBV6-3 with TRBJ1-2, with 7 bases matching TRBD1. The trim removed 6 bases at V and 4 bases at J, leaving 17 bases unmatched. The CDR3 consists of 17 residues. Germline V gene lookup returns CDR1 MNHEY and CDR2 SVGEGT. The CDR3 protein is CASSPSPGQKGPYGYTF. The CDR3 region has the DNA TGTGCCAGCAGCCCTTCACCGGGACAGAAAGGTCCCTATGGCTACACCTTC.

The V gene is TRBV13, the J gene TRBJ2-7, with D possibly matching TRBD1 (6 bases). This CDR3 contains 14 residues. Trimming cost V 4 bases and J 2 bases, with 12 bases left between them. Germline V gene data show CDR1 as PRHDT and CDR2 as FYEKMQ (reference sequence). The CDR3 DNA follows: TGTGCCAGCAGCTCCCGGGACAAGCCCTACGAGCAGTACTTC. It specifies CASSSRDKPYEQYF.

This chain's CDR3 is CASSPRWGLSGANVLTF. As DNA, the CDR3 is TGTGCCAGCAGCCCTCGTTGGGGACTCTCTGGGGCCAACGTCCTGACTTTC. The chain couples TRBV9 to TRBJ2-6; tentative D call: TRBD2 (6 bases). Germline V gene lookup returns CDR1 SGDLS and CDR2 YYNGEE. V shed 4 bases and J shed 0 bases, with 14 bases lying between them. CDR3 size: 17 residues.

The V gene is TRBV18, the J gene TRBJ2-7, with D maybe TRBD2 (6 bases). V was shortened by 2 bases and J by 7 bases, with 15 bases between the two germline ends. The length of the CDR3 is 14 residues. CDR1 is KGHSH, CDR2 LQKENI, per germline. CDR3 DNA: TGTGCCAGCTCACCAATCTTCGGGGGTTTGGAGCAGTACTTC. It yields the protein CASSPIFGGLEQYF. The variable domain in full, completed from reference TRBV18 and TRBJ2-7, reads NAGVMQNPRHLVRRRGQEARLRCSPMKGHSHVYWYRQLPEEGLKFMVYLQKENIIDESGMPKERFSAEFPKEGPSILRIQQVVRGDSAAYFCASSPIFGGLEQYFGPGTRLTVT.

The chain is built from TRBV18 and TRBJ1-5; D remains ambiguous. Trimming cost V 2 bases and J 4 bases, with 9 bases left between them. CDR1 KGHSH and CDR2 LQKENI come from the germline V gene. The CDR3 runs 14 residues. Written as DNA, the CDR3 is TGTGCCAGCTCACCAGCCAGCACAAATCAGCCCCAGCATTTT. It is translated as CASSPASTNQPQHF.

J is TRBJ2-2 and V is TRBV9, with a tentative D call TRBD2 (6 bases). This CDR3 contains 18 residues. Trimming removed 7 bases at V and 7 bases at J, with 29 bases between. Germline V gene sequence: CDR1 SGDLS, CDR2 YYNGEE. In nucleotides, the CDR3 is TGTGCCAGCCCAATCCCCCTATGGCGGGACCATGGCGGCGGGGAGCTGTTTTTT. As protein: CASPIPLWRDHGGGELFF.